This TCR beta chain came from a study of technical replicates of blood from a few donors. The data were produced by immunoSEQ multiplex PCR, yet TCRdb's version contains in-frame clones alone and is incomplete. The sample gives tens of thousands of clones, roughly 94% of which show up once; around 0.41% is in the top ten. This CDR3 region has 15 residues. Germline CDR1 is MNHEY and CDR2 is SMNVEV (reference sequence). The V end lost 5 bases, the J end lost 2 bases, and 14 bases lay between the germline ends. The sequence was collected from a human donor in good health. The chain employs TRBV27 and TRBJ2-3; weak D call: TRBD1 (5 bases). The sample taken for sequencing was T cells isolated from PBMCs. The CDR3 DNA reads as TGTGCCAGCAGTATCGCATTACAGGTCACAGATACGCAGTATTTT. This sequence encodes CASSIALQVTDTQYF.